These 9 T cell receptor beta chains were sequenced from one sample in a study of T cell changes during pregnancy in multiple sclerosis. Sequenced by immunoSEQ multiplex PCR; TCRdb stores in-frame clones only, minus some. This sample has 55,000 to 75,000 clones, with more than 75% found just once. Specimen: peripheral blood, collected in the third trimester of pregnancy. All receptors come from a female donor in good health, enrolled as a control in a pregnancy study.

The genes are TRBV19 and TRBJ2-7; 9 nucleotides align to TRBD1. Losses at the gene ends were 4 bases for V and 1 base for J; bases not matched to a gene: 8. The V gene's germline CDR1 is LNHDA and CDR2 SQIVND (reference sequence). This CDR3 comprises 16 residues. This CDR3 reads CASSKLDRGLSYEQYF. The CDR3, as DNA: TGTGCCAGTAGTAAACTGGACAGGGGACTTTCCTACGAGCAGTACTTC.

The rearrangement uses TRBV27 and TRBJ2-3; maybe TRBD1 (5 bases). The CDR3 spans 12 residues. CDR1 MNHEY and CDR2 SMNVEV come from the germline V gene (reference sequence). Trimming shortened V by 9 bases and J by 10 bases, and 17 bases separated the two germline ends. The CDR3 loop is CASARVGVAQYF. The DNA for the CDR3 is TGTGCCAGTGCCCGGGTAGGGGTGGCGCAGTATTTT.

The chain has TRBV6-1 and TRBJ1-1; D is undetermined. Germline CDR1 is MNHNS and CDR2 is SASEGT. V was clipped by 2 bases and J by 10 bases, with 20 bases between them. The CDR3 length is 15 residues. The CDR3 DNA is TGTGCCAGCAGTGAATTGGAGCGACCGGGAAATCGAGCTTTCTTT. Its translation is CASSELERPGNRAFF.

Here the CDR3 DNA reads TGTGCCAGCATTCCAGACTCCGATGGCACTGAAGCTTTCTTT. Amino acids: CASIPDSDGTEAFF. The chain has TRBV2 and TRBJ1-1, with D unclear. Germline V gene sequence: CDR1 SNHLY, CDR2 FYNNEI. This CDR3 is built from 14 residues. The V end lost 7 bases, the J end lost 4 bases, and 16 bases lay between the germline ends. The variable domain in full, completed from reference TRBV2 and TRBJ1-1, reads EPEVTQTPSHQVTQMGQEVILRCVPISNHLYFYWYRQILGQKVEFLVSFYNNEISEKSEIFDDQFSVERPDGSNFTLKIRSTKLEDSAMYFCASIPDSDGTEAFFGQGTRLTVV.

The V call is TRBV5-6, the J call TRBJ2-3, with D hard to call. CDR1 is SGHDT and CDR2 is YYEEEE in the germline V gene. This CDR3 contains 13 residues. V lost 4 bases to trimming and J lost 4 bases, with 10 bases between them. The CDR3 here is CASSPGSPDTQYF. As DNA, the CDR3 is TGTGCCAGCAGCCCAGGAAGCCCAGATACGCAGTATTTT. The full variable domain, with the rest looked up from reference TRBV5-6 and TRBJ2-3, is DAGVTQSPTHLIKTRGQQVTLRCSPKSGHDTVSWYQQALGQGPQFIFQYYEEEERQRGNFPDRFSGHQFPNYSSELNVNALLLGDSALYLCASSPGSPDTQYFGPGTRLTVL.

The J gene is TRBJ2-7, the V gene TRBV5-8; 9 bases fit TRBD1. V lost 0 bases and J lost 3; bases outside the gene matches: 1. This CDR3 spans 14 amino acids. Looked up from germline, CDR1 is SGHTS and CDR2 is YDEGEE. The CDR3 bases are TGTGCCAGCAGCTTGGCGGGACAGGGCTACGAGCAGTACTTC. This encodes CASSLAGQGYEQYF.

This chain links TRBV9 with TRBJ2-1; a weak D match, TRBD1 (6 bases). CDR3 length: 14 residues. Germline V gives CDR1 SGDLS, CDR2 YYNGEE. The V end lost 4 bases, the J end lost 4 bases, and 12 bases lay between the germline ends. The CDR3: CASSPTDRYNEQFF. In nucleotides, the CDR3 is TGTGCCAGCAGCCCAACCGACAGGTACAATGAGCAGTTCTTC.

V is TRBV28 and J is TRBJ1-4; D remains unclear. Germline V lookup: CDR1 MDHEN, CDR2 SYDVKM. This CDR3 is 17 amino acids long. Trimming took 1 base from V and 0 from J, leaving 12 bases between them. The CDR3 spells CASSLLGGSATNEKLFF. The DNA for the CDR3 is TGTGCCAGCAGTTTATTGGGAGGGAGCGCAACTAATGAAAAACTGTTTTTT.

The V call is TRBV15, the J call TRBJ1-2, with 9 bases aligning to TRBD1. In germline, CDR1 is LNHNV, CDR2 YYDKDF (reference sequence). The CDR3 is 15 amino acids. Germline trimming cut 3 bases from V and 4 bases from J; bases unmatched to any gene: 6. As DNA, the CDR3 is TGTGCCACCAGCAGTCAGAGGGACAGGGCCTATGGCTACACCTTC. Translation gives CATSSQRDRAYGYTF. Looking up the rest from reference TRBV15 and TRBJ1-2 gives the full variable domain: DAMVIQNPRYQVTQFGKPVTLSCSQTLNHNVMYWYQQKSSQAPKLLFHYYDKDFNNEADTPDNFQSRRPNTSFCFLDIRSPGLGDTAMYLCATSSQRDRAYGYTFGSGTRLTVV.